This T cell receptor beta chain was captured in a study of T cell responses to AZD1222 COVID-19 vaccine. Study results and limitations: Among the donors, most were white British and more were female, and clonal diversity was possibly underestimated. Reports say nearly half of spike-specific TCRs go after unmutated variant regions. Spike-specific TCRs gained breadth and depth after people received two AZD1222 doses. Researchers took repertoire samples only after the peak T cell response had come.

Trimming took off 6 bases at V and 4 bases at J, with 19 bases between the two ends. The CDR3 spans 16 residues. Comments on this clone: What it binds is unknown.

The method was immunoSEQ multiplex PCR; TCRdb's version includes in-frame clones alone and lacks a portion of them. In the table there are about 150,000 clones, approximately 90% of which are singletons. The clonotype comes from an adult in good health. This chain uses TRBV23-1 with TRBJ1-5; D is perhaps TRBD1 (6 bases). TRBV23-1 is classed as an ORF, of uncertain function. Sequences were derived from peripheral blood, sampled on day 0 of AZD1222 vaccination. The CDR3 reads CASSQERGASNQPQHF. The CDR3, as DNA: TGCGCCAGCAGCCAAGAACGGGGGGCGTCTAATCAGCCCCAGCATTTT.